The entry below describes one T cell receptor beta chain. Generated by immunoSEQ multiplex PCR, the TCRdb table keeps only in-frame clones and is missing some. Here the sample spans 400,000 to 550,000 clones, nearly 90% being singletons. CDR1 MNHEY and CDR2 SVGAGI come from the germline V gene. The CDR3 is 14 residues long. With 6 bases clipped from V and 5 bases from J, the junction kept 9 bases outside the gene matches. The sample originates from a study of blood T cell repertoires in COVID-19. Participant ages covered about 18 to 100 years across 20 to 25 US areas. This receptor was taken from a woman under 30 with acute COVID-19. The chain couples TRBV6-5 to TRBJ2-7; 8 bases align to TRBD1. The sample comprised PBMCs or T cells enriched from blood (not recorded which). CDR3 sequence: CASRPDRVKNEQYF. DNA of the CDR3: TGTGCCAGCAGGCCGGACAGGGTAAAGAACGAGCAGTACTTC.